This TCR beta chain was recorded in a study of shared clonotypes between healthy human individuals. For the study at large: Three plates were used per donor for CD4 naive, three for CD4 memory, two for CD8 naive and one for CD8 memory.

An assay was performed, and its level was deep. Original analysis: Quality scores were absent from the junction-only immunoSEQ sequences, so filtering differed. TCRdb's copy holds only in-frame clones and misses some; the assay was immunoSEQ multiplex PCR. The D gene and trimming were derived from the DNA, and the V and J assignments and clone size from that table. Of about 2 million clones listed, over 85% are singletons. The specimen was naive CD4+ T cells sorted from blood. The subset here: CD45RA+ positively selected. The receptor comes from a man aged 18 to 30 in good health.

The CDR3 reads CASSLDRGPDLSGNTIYF. The CDR3 nucleotides are TGTGCCAGCAGCTTAGACCGGGGTCCTGATCTCTCTGGAAACACCATATATTTT. The V call is TRBV7-9, the J call TRBJ1-3, with D hard to call. Germline lookup yields CDR1 SEHNR and CDR2 FQNEAQ (reference sequence). There are 18 residues in the CDR3. Between the trimmed V and J ends, which lost 1 base and 0 bases, there was a span of 16 bases. Using reference TRBV7-9 and TRBJ1-3 for the parts outside the CDR3, the full variable domain is DTGVSQNPRHKITKRGQNVTFRCDPISEHNRLYWYRQTLGQGPEFLTYFQNEAQLEKSRLLSDRFSAERPKGSFSTLEIQRTEQGDSAMYLCASSLDRGPDLSGNTIYFGEGSWLTVV.